Each of the 2 T cell receptor beta chains below was sequenced from the same sample in a study of blood T cells in healthy people across ages. The authors ran a second PCR of roughly 6 to 11 cycles using a sample-barcoded 5' primer and a J-beta primer mix. MiXCR was run by TCRdb on the 5' RACE reads, yielding one entry per CDR3 protein. Among approximately 790,000 distinct CDR3 sequences listed, 62% were seen once. Sequenced input: blood. These receptors were obtained from a man aged 25-45 years in good health.

The V and J genes are TRBV7-2 and TRBJ1-4; no clear D gene. The CDR3 is made up of 16 amino acids. CDR1 and CDR2 (germline): SGHTA, FQGNSA. V was shortened by 1 base and J by 2 bases, with 11 bases between the two germline ends. CDR3 bases: TGTGCCAGCAGCTTAGAGATGGGGAGGACTAATGAAAAACTGTTTTTT. Translated: CASSLEMGRTNEKLFF.

This clonotype is a singleton in its sample. V is TRBV11-1 and J is TRBJ2-4; D possibly corresponds to TRBD2 (6 bases). TRBJ2-5 matches the DNA end more closely, so the J call is doubtful. The CDR3 runs to 13 residues. Germline V gene data show CDR1 as SGHAT and CDR2 as FQDESV (reference sequence). The CDR3 nucleotides read TGTGCCAGCAGCCCTGGAGGGGTTAAGACCCAGTACTTC. Protein sequence: CASSPGGVKTQYF.